The present entry profiles one T cell receptor (beta chain) with its context. Its antigen remains unidentified. CD45RO-negative, CCR7-positively selected cells formed the naive CD8 fraction, excluding terminally differentiated effector memory CD45RA+ cells. Adults of Caucasian background living in Nashville, Tennessee made up all donors. The data originate from a study of shared clonotypes between healthy human individuals. Study summary: Used for every donor were three CD4 naive, three CD4 memory, two CD8 naive and one CD8 memory plate. Study outcomes and limitations: Limitation of the genetic and exposure-history diversity represented came from the few donors.

V was trimmed by 2 bases and J by 2 bases, leaving 10 bases between them. The CDR3 length is 14 residues. CDR1 is LNHDA, CDR2 SQIVND, per germline (reference sequence). Clones were read by immunoSEQ multiplex PCR, and TCRdb kept only the in-frame ones, dropping some. The sample has about 2.1 million clones; 80% to 95% are singletons. Sequenced sample: naive CD8+ T cells from PBMCs. J is TRBJ2-7 and V is TRBV19; D gene unclear. The origin of this receptor is a man younger than 35 in good health. Some clones in this sample may be carry-over from other donors' samples. The CDR3 sequence is CASSIKVATYEQYF. The CDR3 DNA reads as TGTGCCAGTAGTATAAAAGTGGCTACCTACGAGCAGTACTTC. The variable domain in full, completed from reference TRBV19 and TRBJ2-7, reads DGGITQSPKYLFRKEGQNVTLSCEQNLNHDAMYWYRQDPGQGLRLIYYSQIVNDFQKGDIAEGYSVSREKKESFPLTVTSAQKNPTAFYLCASSIKVATYEQYFGPGTRLTVT.